These 11 T cell receptor beta chains share one sample of origin, sequenced in a study of persistence of HIV-infected CD4 T cells. The antigens for these receptors are not known. The libraries were made with immunoSEQ version 4 in survey mode. Assay used: immunoSEQ multiplex PCR; TCRdb lists only in-frame clones, some missing. The profile shows about 60,000 clones, 70% to 75% of them singletons. Cells were stimulated with overlapping HIV-1 Gag 15-mer peptides. Memory cells lacking CD40L and CD69 with high CD45RO were sorted. The sample was CD4+ T cells sorted from PBMCs after approximately 19-hour stimulation, taken from a patient who received antiretroviral therapy. The receptor source for this set is an adult man with HIV who was CMV-seropositive.

This chain links TRBV28 with TRBJ1-1, with unresolved D. Germline-derived CDR1 and CDR2 are MDHEN and SYDVKM. The CDR3 extends over 14 amino acids. The V gene lost 3 bases and the J gene lost 6 bases, with 14 bases spanning the gap. CDR3 loop: CASSLNSEVAEAFF. The CDR3 DNA sequence: TGTGCCAGCAGTTTGAACAGCGAGGTAGCTGAAGCTTTCTTT.

The rearrangement uses TRBV5-5 and TRBJ1-1; TRBD1 aligns across 7 bases. There are 16 residues in the CDR3. V was clipped by 0 bases and J by 3 bases; unmatched bases: 8. Germline lookup yields CDR1 SGHKS and CDR2 YYEKEE (reference sequence). The CDR3 reads CASSLAPTGRDTEAFF. Written as DNA, the CDR3 is TGTGCCAGCAGCTTGGCCCCGACAGGGCGCGACACTGAAGCTTTCTTT.

CDR3 in DNA: TGTGCCAGCAGTTCACCAAATGGGGCGAGCGGGGCCCATCGAAATCCGTTCTTC. This encodes CASSSPNGASGAHRNPFF. The rearrangement uses TRBV28 and TRBJ2-1; the match to TRBD2 covers 7 bases. Germline trimming cut 4 bases from V and 15 bases from J; bases unmatched to any gene: 27. The CDR3 extends over 18 amino acids. CDR1 is MDHEN, CDR2 SYDVKM, per germline.

The chain uses TRBV2 and TRBJ1-1; 10 positions agree with TRBD1. CDR3 length equals 14 residues. The germline V gene has CDR1 SNHLY and CDR2 FYNNEI. V was pared by 4 bases and J by 5 bases, with 4 bases of the junction left unmatched. CDR3 in amino acids: CASSGTGGNTEAFF. Here the CDR3 DNA reads TGTGCCAGCAGTGGGACAGGGGGTAATACTGAAGCTTTCTTT.

The J gene is TRBJ1-5, the V gene TRBV3-1 (or the pseudogene TRBV3-2), with D unresolved. The CDR3 has 17 amino acids. In germline, CDR1 is LGHDT, CDR2 YNNKEL (reference sequence). V lost 4 bases to trimming and J lost 0 bases, with 16 bases between them. The CDR3 region is CASSPSTLPYSNQPQHF. Written as DNA, the CDR3 is TGTGCCAGCAGCCCCTCGACACTACCTTATAGCAATCAGCCCCAGCATTTT.

This clone has a handful of counts. This chain connects TRBV4-1 to TRBJ2-1; TRBD1 matches at 9 bases. The junction had 5 bases not matched to a gene; V was cut back by 4 bases and J by 4 bases. The germline V gene encodes CDR1 MGHRA and CDR2 YSYEKL. The CDR3 runs to 15 residues. CDR3 DNA sequence: TGCGCCAGCAGCCTTCCGGGGACAGGGTACAATGAGCAGTTCTTC. Protein sequence: CASSLPGTGYNEQFF.

This clone was picked up one time. The V gene is TRBV6-6, the J gene TRBJ2-1; 7 nucleotides match TRBD2. Germline V lookup: CDR1 MNHNY, CDR2 SVGAGI (reference sequence). The junction had 12 bases not matched to a gene; V was cut back by 10 bases and J by 9 bases. The CDR3 has 13 residues. CDR3 protein: CANQRTPGGEQFF. The CDR3 DNA reads TGTGCCAACCAAAGGACTCCGGGAGGTGAGCAGTTCTTC.

This clone was recorded a few times. The genes are TRBV5-1 and TRBJ2-1; D perhaps matches TRBD2 (5 bases). Trimming left V 2 bases short and J 0 bases short, with 9 bases between. This CDR3 comprises 15 residues. Germline CDR1 and CDR2: SGHRS and YFSETQ. The CDR3 loop is CASSLAENSYNEQFF. The CDR3 DNA sequence: TGCGCCAGCAGCTTAGCGGAAAACTCCTACAATGAGCAGTTCTTC.

V gene TRBV29-1 combines with J gene TRBJ1-2; perhaps TRBD1 as D (5 bases). Germline CDR1 and CDR2: SQVTM and ANQGSEA. Trimming pared 1 base from V and 0 bases from J, leaving 12 bases between. The CDR3 contains 15 residues. CDR3 in DNA: TGCAGCGTTGAAGTTGGAGGGACGGCTAACTATGGCTACACCTTC. It codes for CSVEVGGTANYGYTF. The whole variable domain, filled in from reference TRBV29-1 and TRBJ1-2, reads SAVISQKPSRDICQRGTSLTIQCQVDSQVTMMFWYRQQPGQSLTLIATANQGSEATYESGFVIDKFPISRPNLTFSTLTVSNMSPEDSSIYLCSVEVGGTANYGYTFGSGTRLTVV.

This clone has only one observation. The rearrangement uses TRBV27 and TRBJ1-4, with no clear D. Trimming removed 6 bases from V and 4 bases from J, with 12 bases in between. This CDR3 has 14 residues. Germline CDR1 is MNHEY and CDR2 is SMNVEV (reference sequence). The DNA for the CDR3 is TGTGCCAGCAGCCGCGGGGAGATTAATGAAAAACTGTTTTTT. It specifies CASSRGEINEKLFF.

V gene TRBV28 combines with J gene TRBJ1-6; a possible D gene is TRBD1 (5 bases). Germline-derived CDR1 and CDR2 are MDHEN and SYDVKM. The CDR3 length is 16 residues. V was cut by 5 bases and J by 3 bases, with 14 bases left in between. The CDR3 spells CASSQLGTGYNSPLHF. As DNA, the CDR3 is TGTGCCAGCAGTCAACTGGGGACGGGCTATAATTCACCCCTCCACTTT.